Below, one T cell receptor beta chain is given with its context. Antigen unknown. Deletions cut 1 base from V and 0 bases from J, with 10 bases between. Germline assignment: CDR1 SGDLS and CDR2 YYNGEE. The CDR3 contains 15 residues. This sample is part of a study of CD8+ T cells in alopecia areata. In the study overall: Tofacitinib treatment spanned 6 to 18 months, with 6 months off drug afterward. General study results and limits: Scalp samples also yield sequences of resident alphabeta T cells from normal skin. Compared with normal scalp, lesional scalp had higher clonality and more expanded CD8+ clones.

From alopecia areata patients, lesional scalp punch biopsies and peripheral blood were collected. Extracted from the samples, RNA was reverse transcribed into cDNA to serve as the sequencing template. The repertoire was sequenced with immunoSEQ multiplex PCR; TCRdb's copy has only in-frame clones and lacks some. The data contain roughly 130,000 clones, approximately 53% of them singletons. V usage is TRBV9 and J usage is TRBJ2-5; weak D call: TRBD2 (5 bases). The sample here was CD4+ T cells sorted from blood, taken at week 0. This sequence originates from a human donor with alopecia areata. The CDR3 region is CASSVSAANQETQYF. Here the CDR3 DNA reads TGTGCCAGCAGCGTATCAGCGGCCAACCAAGAGACCCAGTACTTC.